Listed here is a single T cell receptor beta chain. Its target is not known. The data were taken from a study of cytomegalovirus exposure and HLA in healthy donors. Study findings and constraints: In terms of immune exposure information, only CMV serostatus was available. Apparent HLA restriction characterized most CMV-associated TCR beta chains in a later analysis. It was taken for granted in presence/absence analyses that sequencing depth across donors was roughly uniform.

PCR involved 60 Vbeta and 13 Jbeta primers. The protocol was immunoSEQ multiplex PCR, while the TCRdb copy is restricted to in-frame clones and leaves out a portion. The sample carries 150,000 to 200,000 clones, more than 75% recorded once. The sequence came from a woman aged 18-30 years in good health and CMV-seronegative. The sample comprised PBMCs.

CDR3 nucleotides: TGCGCCAGCAGCGAGGGGACAGAGAACACTGAAGCTTTCTTT. It is translated as CASSEGTENTEAFF. The chain carries TRBV5-1 and TRBJ1-1; 7 nucleotides match TRBD1. Trimming cost V 4 bases and J 1 base; bases outside gene matches: 4. In germline, CDR1 is SGHRS, CDR2 YFSETQ. The CDR3 is 14 residues long.